A selection of T cell receptor beta chains follows, all from one sample in a study of blood T cells in healthy people across ages. TCRdb reanalysed the 5' RACE reads using MiXCR and keeps one entry per CDR3 protein. This table has fewer than 1.5 million distinct CDR3 sequences, approximately 42% appearing once. Sequenced sample: blood. These TCRs come from a woman younger than 35 in good health. Both conserved end residues are part of each CDR3. The D gene is left open where the match is weak. The listing skips clone size in some rows; elsewhere it reads once, few, many or a size class.

TRBV10-3	TRBJ2-1	NA	NA	CAISDSDNEQFF	TGTGCCATTTCGGACAGCGACAATGAGCAGTTCTTC
TRBV10-3	TRBJ2-1	TRBD2	NA	CAISEPGLAGWSSYNEQFF	TGTGCCATCAGTGAGCCCGGACTAGCGGGGTGGAGCTCCTACAATGAGCAGTTCTTC
TRBV24-1	TRBJ2-5	NA	NA	CATSESTVGETQYF	TGTGCCACCAGTGAGTCGACTGTCGGGGAGACCCAGTACTTC
TRBV6-5	TRBJ1-3	NA	NA	CASSRVDSLGNTIYF	TGTGCCAGCAGTCGAGTAGACAGCCTTGGAAACACCATATATTTT
TRBV20-1	TRBJ1-2	TRBD1	NA	CGATWDSPYGYTF	TGCGGTGCTACCTGGGACAGCCCGTATGGCTACACCTTC
TRBV7-9	TRBJ1-2	TRBD1	many	CASSSNALGTGSSYTF	TGTGCCAGCAGCTCAAACGCACTAGGGACAGGGAGTAGCTACACCTTC
TRBV7-6	TRBJ1-5	NA	NA	CASSLAWGSNHPQHF	TGTGCCAGCAGCTTAGCCTGGGGTAGCAATCACCCCCAGCATTTT
TRBV12-3/TRBV12-4	TRBJ2-1	NA	NA	CASRGTSWNEQFF	TGTGCCAGCAGGGGGACGTCTTGGAATGAGCAGTTCTTC
TRBV6-2/TRBV6-3	TRBJ2-2	TRBD2	NA	CASSYRTPGGAGELFF	TGTGCCAGCAGTTACCGGACCCCGGGAGGGGCCGGGGAGCTGTTTTTT
TRBV20-1	TRBJ2-4	TRBD1	few	CSTETGAKNIQYF	TGCAGCACCGAGACAGGGGCCAAAAACATTCAGTACTTC
TRBV6-6	TRBJ2-7	NA	NA	CASTTGLTYEQYF	TGTGCCAGCACCACAGGGCTGACCTACGAGCAGTACTTC
TRBV6-1	TRBJ2-1	TRBD2	NA	CASWGGTAGTDEQFF	TGTGCCAGCTGGGGGGGTACGGCAGGGACCGATGAGCAGTTCTTC
TRBV6-5	TRBJ1-5	NA	NA	CASSPPGKGQPQHF	TGTGCCAGCAGCCCCCCAGGGAAAGGTCAGCCCCAGCATTTT
TRBV12-3/TRBV12-4	TRBJ1-4	NA	NA	CASSPSGGRNEKLFF	TGTGCCAGCAGTCCCTCCGGGGGTAGGAATGAAAAACTGTTTTTT
TRBV6-1	TRBJ2-1	NA	NA	CASSEASTGSNEQFF	TGTGCCAGCAGTGAAGCCTCCACAGGGAGCAATGAGCAGTTCTTC
TRBV29-1	TRBJ2-1	TRBD2	NA	CSVTGLGRGNEQFF	TGCAGCGTAACGGGACTAGGTAGGGGCAATGAGCAGTTCTTC
TRBV20-1	TRBJ1-1	NA	NA	CSARDQAAPGVTEAFF	TGCAGTGCTAGAGATCAGGCAGCTCCTGGGGTGACTGAAGCTTTCTTT
TRBV11-2	TRBJ2-7	TRBD2	NA	CASSLGYRTSGPYEQYF	TGTGCCAGCAGCTTAGGGTATAGGACTAGCGGACCCTACGAGCAGTACTTC
TRBV20-1	TRBJ2-3	TRBD2	NA	CSARVIAGGFSTDTQYF	TGCAGTGCTAGAGTAATAGCGGGAGGATTTAGCACAGATACGCAGTATTTT
TRBV7-6	TRBJ1-6	TRBD1	few	CASSPRTGASYNSPLHF	TGTGCCAGCAGCCCTCGGACAGGGGCATCCTATAATTCACCCCTCCACTTT
TRBV4-1	TRBJ1-1	NA	NA	CASSQDSVWAVFF	TGCGCCAGCAGCCAAGATTCAGTGTGGGCCGTTTTCTTT
TRBV6-1	TRBJ2-1	TRBD2	many	CASSEKLAEQFF	TGTGCCAGCAGCGAAAAACTAGCGGAGCAGTTCTTC
TRBV3-1	TRBJ2-7	TRBD1	few	CATQGTGTEYSYEQYF	TGTGCCACCCAAGGGACCGGGACAGAGTACTCCTACGAGCAGTACTTC
TRBV29-1	TRBJ2-7	NA	few	CSVEDMAESSYNEQYF	TGCAGCGTTGAAGATATGGCGGAGAGCTCCTACAATGAGCAGTACTTC
TRBV11-2	TRBJ2-1	TRBD2	NA	CASSLSREGPNEQFF	TGTGCCAGCAGCTTGAGTCGGGAGGGGCCCAATGAGCAGTTCTTC
TRBV9	TRBJ2-2	NA	NA	CASSPVAGSNAGKLFF	TGTGCCAGCAGCCCCGTCGCGGGGTCGAACGCCGGGAAGCTGTTTTTT
TRBV20-1	TRBJ2-6	TRBD1	few	CSASPQGSGANVLTF	TGCAGTGCTAGCCCACAGGGGTCTGGGGCCAACGTCCTGACTTTC
TRBV3-1	TRBJ1-5	TRBD1	NA	CASSHAGTANQPQHF	TGTGCCAGCAGCCACGCCGGGACAGCGAATCAGCCCCAGCATTTT
TRBV7-2	TRBJ2-3	NA	many	CASSLFSGETTDTQYF	TGTGCCAGCAGCTTATTTAGCGGAGAAACCACAGATACGCAGTATTTT
TRBV5-1	TRBJ1-1	TRBD1	NA	CASYSPDGTGGPRTEAFF	TGCGCCAGCTACTCCCCTGACGGGACAGGGGGCCCGCGGACTGAAGCTTTCTTT
TRBV4-2	TRBJ2-1	TRBD2	NA	CASSQKAGTSGTNEQFF	TGTGCCAGCAGCCAAAAGGCGGGGACTAGCGGGACCAATGAGCAGTTCTTC
TRBV20-1	TRBJ2-3	TRBD2	NA	CSAGTSGDRTDTQYF	TGCAGTGCGGGGACTAGCGGGGACCGCACAGATACGCAGTATTTT
TRBV10-3	TRBJ1-1	NA	few	CAINQLPGGTEAFF	TGTGCCATCAATCAGCTTCCCGGGGGCACTGAAGCTTTCTTT
TRBV11-2	TRBJ2-5	TRBD2	many	CASSLGGRGETQYF	TGTGCCAGCAGCTTAGGCGGGAGAGGGGAGACCCAGTACTTC
TRBV3-1	TRBJ2-6	NA	NA	CASSQGQLTSGANVLTF	TGTGCCAGCAGCCAAGGGCAACTAACCTCTGGGGCCAACGTCCTGACTTTC
TRBV6-1	TRBJ1-5	NA	few	CASIGRNQPQHF	TGTGCCAGCATCGGCCGCAATCAGCCCCAGCATTTT
TRBV27	TRBJ1-5	TRBD1	NA	CASSFRGADQPQHF	TGTGCCAGCAGTTTCAGGGGGGCGGATCAGCCCCAGCATTTT
TRBV20-1	TRBJ2-5	TRBD2	few	CSAVLAGAIQTQYF	TGCAGTGCTGTACTAGCGGGAGCAATTCAGACCCAGTACTTC
TRBV7-9	TRBJ2-5	TRBD1	NA	CASSLKGTGQETQYF	TGTGCCAGCAGCCTTAAGGGGACAGGCCAAGAGACCCAGTACTTC
TRBV5-1	TRBJ2-1	TRBD2	few	CANPTSASVEQFF	TGCGCCAACCCGACTAGCGCGAGTGTTGAGCAGTTCTTC
TRBV18	TRBJ1-4	NA	NA	CASSLTPGEKLFF	TGTGCCAGCTCACTCACGCCTGGGGAAAAACTGTTTTTT
TRBV2	TRBJ2-1	NA	few	CASSVSGGSSYNEQFF	TGTGCCAGCAGTGTTTCGGGCGGAAGCTCCTACAATGAGCAGTTCTTC
TRBV10-3	TRBJ2-2	NA	NA	CAIRIRDDNTGELFF	TGTGCCATCAGAATCCGGGACGACAACACCGGGGAGCTGTTTTTT
TRBV9	TRBJ2-5	NA	few	CASSAHEGRVQETQYF	TGTGCCAGCAGCGCCCACGAGGGCCGCGTCCAAGAGACCCAGTACTTC
TRBV11-1	TRBJ2-3	NA	few	CASSLEVSDTQYF	TGTGCCAGCAGCTTAGAAGTCTCAGATACGCAGTATTTT
TRBV6-1	TRBJ2-7	NA	few	CATSGVSYEQYF	TGTGCCACCTCAGGGGTCTCCTACGAGCAGTACTTC
TRBV3-1	TRBJ2-7	NA	many	CASSQAGEQYF	TGTGCCAGCAGCCAAGCCGGCGAGCAGTACTTC
TRBV27	TRBJ2-5	NA	NA	CASSLRIVGETQYF	TGTGCCAGCAGTTTAAGGATTGTGGGAGAGACCCAGTACTTC